This T cell receptor beta chain appears in the sequencing data of a study of vaccination effects on CD4 cells after COVID-19. Notes on this clone: Its antigen is unknown.

Prior to sequencing, the ViraFEST assay stimulated PBMC with viral peptide pools, which expanded the antigen-specific CD4+ T cells. The culture ran for 10 days before CD4+ T cells were isolated. Method: immunoSEQ multiplex PCR; TCRdb's copy keeps in-frame clones and lacks some. This repertoire shows 60,000 to 70,000 clones, about four fifths found once; its top ten account for 2.5%. J lost 3 bases, V lost 3 bases, and 5 bases had no gene match. Germline V gene lookup returns CDR1 SGHDN and CDR2 FVKESK. This CDR3 is built from 16 residues. Sample: CD4+ T cells from PBMCs cultured with HCoV-229E spike peptides, taken before COVID-19 vaccination. This sequence was found in a human donor who received a COVID-19 vaccine. V and J are TRBV14 and TRBJ1-3, with 10 positions matching TRBD1. CDR3 sequence: CASSQMTGGVGNTIYF. CDR3 DNA sequence: TGTGCCAGCAGCCAGATGACAGGGGGCGTTGGAAACACCATATATTTT.